What follows describes a single T cell receptor beta chain. This entry comes from a study of blood T cell repertoires in COVID-19. Losses at the gene ends were 3 bases for V and 7 bases for J; bases not matched to a gene: 9. The CDR3 extends over 16 amino acids. Germline V lookup: CDR1 MGHRA, CDR2 YSYEKL. Here immunoSEQ multiplex PCR was the method, and the copy in TCRdb shows in-frame clones only, minus some. The sample has about 230,000 clones, around 80% seen once; the top ten hold about 2.3%. This clonotype originated in a man between 40 and 49 years old who had recovered from COVID-19. Source material: peripheral blood. The chain is built from TRBV4-1 and TRBJ1-5; 10 bases match TRBD1. The CDR3 spells CASSQPGTGVWQPQHF. In nucleotides, the CDR3 is TGCGCCAGCAGCCAGCCCGGGACAGGGGTTTGGCAGCCCCAGCATTTT.